Presented here are 17 T cell receptor beta chains from one specimen sequenced in a study of CD8+ T cells in alopecia areata. In each case, RNA was isolated and then reverse transcribed into cDNA as the sequencing template. The protocol was immunoSEQ multiplex PCR, while the TCRdb copy is restricted to in-frame clones and leaves out a portion. The sample includes about 160,000 clones, roughly 65% of them seen just once. Indicated treatment: oral pan-JAK inhibitor, 5-10 mg twice daily. Material: CD4+ T cells sorted from blood, obtained at week 4, from a patient treated with tofacitinib. These receptors all come from a human donor with alopecia areata.

The rearrangement uses TRBV29-1 and TRBJ2-5; D is undetermined. The germline V and J ends were trimmed by 7 bases and 2 bases, with 11 bases remaining between them. CDR1 is SQVTM, CDR2 ANQGSEA, per germline. The CDR3 is 12 residues long. CDR3 in DNA: TGCAGCGCTTCAGGCGGACAAGAGACCCAGTACTTC. It encodes CSASGGQETQYF. The full variable domain, its missing parts supplied by reference TRBV29-1 and TRBJ2-5, is SAVISQKPSRDICQRGTSLTIQCQVDSQVTMMFWYRQQPGQSLTLIATANQGSEATYESGFVIDKFPISRPNLTFSTLTVSNMSPEDSSIYLCSASGGQETQYFGPGTRLLVL.

This clone was counted a few times. The chain couples TRBV6-1 to TRBJ2-2; the D gene is possibly TRBD1 (6 bases). With 6 bases removed from V and 6 bases from J, the gap between germline ends came to 17 bases. This CDR3 is 15 amino acids long. Germline V gene lookup returns CDR1 MNHNS and CDR2 SASEGT. The CDR3 DNA reads as TGTGCCAGCAGACAACAGGGCTACTCCGCCGGGGAGCTGTTTTTT. Amino acid sequence: CASRQQGYSAGELFF.

CDR3: CASSLLPGEKLFF. The CDR3 region has the DNA TGCGCCAGCAGCCTCCTACCAGGGGAAAAACTGTTTTTT. The rearrangement links TRBV4-1 to TRBJ1-4; weak D call: TRBD1 (5 bases). The CDR3 length is 13 residues. Trimming shortened V by 4 bases and J by 8 bases, and 11 bases separated the two germline ends. Germline values: CDR1 MGHRA, CDR2 YSYEKL.

The V gene is TRBV30, the J gene TRBJ1-1; D is undetermined. V was trimmed by 2 bases and J by 4 bases, leaving 11 bases between them. The CDR3 length is 13 residues. Germline assignment: CDR1 GTSNPN and CDR2 SVGIG (reference sequence). CDR3 coding DNA: TGTGCCTGGAGTCCTCGGGCCGGCACTGAAGCTTTCTTT. Its protein is CAWSPRAGTEAFF.

This CDR3 is CASSLTSGGLDTQYF. The CDR3 DNA follows: TGTGCCAGCAGCTTAACTAGCGGGGGTTTAGATACGCAGTATTTT. The chain couples TRBV7-3 to TRBJ2-3; 9 nucleotides agree with TRBD2. The germline gives CDR1 SGHTA, CDR2 FQGTGA. V shed 0 bases and J 5 bases; nucleotides not matched to a gene: 3. CDR3 length equals 15 residues.

This clone was recorded a few times. The gene calls are TRBV25-1 and TRBJ1-1; D not resolved. The CDR3 totals 13 residues. V shed 4 bases and J shed 0 bases, with 6 bases lying between them. CDR1 and CDR2 (germline): MGHDK, SYGVNS. The CDR3 region is CASSGLMNTEAFF. CDR3 nucleotides: TGTGCCAGCAGTGGGCTAATGAACACTGAAGCTTTCTTT.

The genes are TRBV9 and TRBJ1-1, with no clear D. CDR1 is SGDLS, CDR2 YYNGEE, per germline. V was clipped by 0 bases and J by 6 bases, with 9 bases between them. The CDR3 totals 13 residues. This CDR3 is CASSVVVAAEAFF. Written as DNA, the CDR3 is TGTGCCAGCAGCGTAGTAGTGGCAGCTGAAGCTTTCTTT.

V usage is TRBV6-5 and J usage is TRBJ1-1; weak D call: TRBD1 (5 bases). The V gene's germline CDR1 is MNHEY and CDR2 SVGAGI. This CDR3 has 13 amino acids. V lost 6 bases to trimming and J lost 4 bases, with 12 bases between them. This chain's CDR3 is CASSLTGGTEAFF. CDR3 bases: TGTGCCAGCAGCCTTACGGGGGGCACTGAAGCTTTCTTT.

V usage is TRBV29-1 and J usage is TRBJ2-5; D is possibly TRBD2 (5 bases). The CDR3 runs to 13 residues. CDR1 SQVTM and CDR2 ANQGSEA come from the germline V gene. Trimming pared 0 bases from V and 4 bases from J, leaving 9 bases between. The CDR3 reads CSVEDLRGETQYF. Here the CDR3 DNA reads TGCAGCGTTGAAGATCTTCGGGGAGAGACCCAGTACTTC.

This clone was seen only once. The V gene is TRBV30, the J gene TRBJ2-2; D may be TRBD1 (6 bases). CDR3 length: 14 residues. V was trimmed by 3 bases and J by 1 base, leaving 9 bases between them. CDR1 GTSNPN and CDR2 SVGIG come from the germline V gene (reference sequence). The CDR3 coding sequence is TGTGCCTGGAGGACAGGTTGGAACACCGGGGAGCTGTTTTTT. Amino acids: CAWRTGWNTGELFF. Combining the CDR3 with reference TRBV30 and TRBJ2-2 gives the whole variable domain SQTIHQWPATLVQPVGSPLSLECTVEGTSNPNLYWYRQAAGRGLQLLFYSVGIGQISSEVPQNLSASRPQDRQFILSSKKLLLSDSGFYLCAWRTGWNTGELFFGEGSRLTVL.

This clone appeared a few times. This chain uses TRBV19 with TRBJ1-1; no reliable D call. Germline V lookup: CDR1 LNHDA, CDR2 SQIVND (reference sequence). CDR3 length: 13 amino acids. Trimming removed 2 bases from V and 2 bases from J, with 6 bases in between. CDR3 in amino acids: CASSIPLNTEAFF. CDR3 nucleotide sequence: TGTGCCAGTAGTATACCCCTCAACACTGAAGCTTTCTTT.

In its sample, this clone was seen a few times. The rearrangement links TRBV30 to TRBJ2-1, with D maybe TRBD1 (5 bases). This CDR3 contains 12 residues. Germline CDR1 and CDR2: GTSNPN and SVGIG (reference sequence). V was trimmed by 1 base and J by 6 bases, leaving 7 bases between them. The CDR3 reads CAWSAQGNEQFF. The CDR3, as DNA: TGTGCCTGGAGTGCTCAGGGCAATGAGCAGTTCTTC. The variable domain in full, with the rest retrieved from reference TRBV30 and TRBJ2-1, is SQTIHQWPATLVQPVGSPLSLECTVEGTSNPNLYWYRQAAGRGLQLLFYSVGIGQISSEVPQNLSASRPQDRQFILSSKKLLLSDSGFYLCAWSAQGNEQFFGPGTRLTVL.

The rearrangement joins TRBV30 to TRBJ1-6; no clear D gene. The CDR3 spans 11 residues. Germline CDR1 is GTSNPN and CDR2 is SVGIG (reference sequence). The V gene lost 1 base and the J gene lost 10 bases, with 5 bases spanning the gap. CDR3 amino acids: CAWSDGSPLHF. The CDR3, as DNA: TGTGCCTGGAGTGACGGATCACCCCTCCACTTT.

This chain joins TRBV7-9 and TRBJ1-1; 10 positions match TRBD1. CDR3 length: 14 residues. J lost 11 bases, V lost 2 bases, and 8 bases had no gene match. Germline CDR1 and CDR2: SEHNR and FQNEAQ (reference sequence). The CDR3 protein is CASSLTGQGSEAFF. DNA for the CDR3: TGTGCCAGCAGCTTAACGGGACAGGGGTCGGAGGCTTTCTTT.

In the case of this clone: This specimen includes other DNA sequences encoding the same CDR3. This chain uses TRBV29-1 with TRBJ2-3; 7 bases agree with TRBD2. The junction had 1 base not matched to a gene; V was cut back by 3 bases and J by 1 base. This CDR3 has 13 amino acids. In germline, CDR1 is SQVTM, CDR2 ANQGSEA. CDR3: CSVDAGGTDTQYF. The CDR3 nucleotides are TGCAGCGTTGACGCGGGGGGCACAGATACGCAGTATTTT.

V and J are TRBV29-1 and TRBJ2-1; 7 bases are a match to TRBD1. V lost 3 bases, J lost 3 bases, and 5 bases stayed unmatched. The CDR3 contains 14 residues. Germline CDR1 reads SQVTM; CDR2 reads ANQGSEA. The CDR3 loop is CSVEGTESYNEQFF. CDR3 bases: TGCAGCGTTGAGGGGACAGAGAGCTACAATGAGCAGTTCTTC.

The rearrangement uses TRBV30 and TRBJ1-2; possibly TRBD1 for D (6 bases). Germline V lookup: CDR1 GTSNPN, CDR2 SVGIG (reference sequence). The CDR3 has 12 amino acids. Trimming left V 4 bases short and J 8 bases short, with 14 bases between. In nucleotides, the CDR3 is TGTGCCTGGACCCAGGGGACTCGCGGCTACACCTTC. This gives the protein CAWTQGTRGYTF.